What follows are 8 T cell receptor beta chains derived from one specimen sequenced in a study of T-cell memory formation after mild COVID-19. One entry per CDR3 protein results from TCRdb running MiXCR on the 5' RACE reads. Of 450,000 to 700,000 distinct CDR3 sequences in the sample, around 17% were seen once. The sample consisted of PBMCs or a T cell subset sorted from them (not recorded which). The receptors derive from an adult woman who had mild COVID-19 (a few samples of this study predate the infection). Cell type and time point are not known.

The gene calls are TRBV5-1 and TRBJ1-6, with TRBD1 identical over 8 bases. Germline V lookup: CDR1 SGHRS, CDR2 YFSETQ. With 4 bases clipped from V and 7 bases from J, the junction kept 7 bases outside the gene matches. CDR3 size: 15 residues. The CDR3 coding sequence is TGCGCCAGCAGCCTAACAGGGGGGACAAATTCACCCCTCCACTTT. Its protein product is CASSLTGGTNSPLHF.

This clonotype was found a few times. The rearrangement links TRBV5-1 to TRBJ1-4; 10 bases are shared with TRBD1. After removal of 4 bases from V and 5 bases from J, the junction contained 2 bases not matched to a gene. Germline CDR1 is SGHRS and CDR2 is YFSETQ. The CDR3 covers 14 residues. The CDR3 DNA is TGCGCCAGCAGCATGGACAGGGGGAATGAAAAACTGTTTTTT. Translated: CASSMDRGNEKLFF. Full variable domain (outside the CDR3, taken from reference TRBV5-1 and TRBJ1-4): KAGVTQTPRYLIKTRGQQVTLSCSPISGHRSVSWYQQTPGQGLQFLFEYFSETQRNKGNFPGRFSGRQFSNSRSEMNVSTLELGDSALYLCASSMDRGNEKLFFGSGTQLSVL.

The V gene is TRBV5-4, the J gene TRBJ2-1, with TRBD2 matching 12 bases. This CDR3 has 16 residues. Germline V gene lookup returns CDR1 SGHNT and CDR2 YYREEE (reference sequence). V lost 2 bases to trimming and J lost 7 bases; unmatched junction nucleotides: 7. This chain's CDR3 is CASSLTTSGSRNEQFF. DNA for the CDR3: TGTGCCAGCAGCTTAACGACTAGCGGGAGTAGGAATGAGCAGTTCTTC.

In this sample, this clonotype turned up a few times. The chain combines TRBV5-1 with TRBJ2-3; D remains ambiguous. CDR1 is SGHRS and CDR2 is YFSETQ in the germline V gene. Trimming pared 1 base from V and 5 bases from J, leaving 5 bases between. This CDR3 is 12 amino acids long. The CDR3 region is CASSLTLDTQYF. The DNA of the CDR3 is TGCGCCAGCAGCTTGACGCTAGATACGCAGTATTTT.

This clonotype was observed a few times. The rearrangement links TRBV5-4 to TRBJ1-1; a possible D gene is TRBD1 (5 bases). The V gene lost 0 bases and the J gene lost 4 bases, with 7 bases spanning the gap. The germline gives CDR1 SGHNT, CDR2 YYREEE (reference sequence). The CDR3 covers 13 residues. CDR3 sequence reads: CASSLGRATEAFF. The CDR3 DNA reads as TGTGCCAGCAGCTTGGGCAGGGCCACTGAAGCTTTCTTT.

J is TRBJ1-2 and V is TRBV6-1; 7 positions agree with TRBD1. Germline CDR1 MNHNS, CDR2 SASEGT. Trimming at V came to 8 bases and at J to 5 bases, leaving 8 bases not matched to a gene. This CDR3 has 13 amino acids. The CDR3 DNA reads TGTGCCAGCGGACAGGCCTCTTGGTATGGCTACACCTTC. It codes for CASGQASWYGYTF.

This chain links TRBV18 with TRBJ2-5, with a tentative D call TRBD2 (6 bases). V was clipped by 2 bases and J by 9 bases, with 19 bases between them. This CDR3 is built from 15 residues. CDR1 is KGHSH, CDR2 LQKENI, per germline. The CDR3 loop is CASSPSEAGLAAQYF. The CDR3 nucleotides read TGTGCCAGCTCACCATCCGAGGCGGGACTGGCGGCCCAGTACTTC.

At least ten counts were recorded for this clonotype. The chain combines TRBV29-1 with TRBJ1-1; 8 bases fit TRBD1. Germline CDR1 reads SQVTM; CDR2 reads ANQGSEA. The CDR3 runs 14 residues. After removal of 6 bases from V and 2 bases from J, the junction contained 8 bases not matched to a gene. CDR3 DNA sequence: TGCAGCGTAGACTTGACAGGGGCCAACACTGAAGCTTTCTTT. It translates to CSVDLTGANTEAFF.